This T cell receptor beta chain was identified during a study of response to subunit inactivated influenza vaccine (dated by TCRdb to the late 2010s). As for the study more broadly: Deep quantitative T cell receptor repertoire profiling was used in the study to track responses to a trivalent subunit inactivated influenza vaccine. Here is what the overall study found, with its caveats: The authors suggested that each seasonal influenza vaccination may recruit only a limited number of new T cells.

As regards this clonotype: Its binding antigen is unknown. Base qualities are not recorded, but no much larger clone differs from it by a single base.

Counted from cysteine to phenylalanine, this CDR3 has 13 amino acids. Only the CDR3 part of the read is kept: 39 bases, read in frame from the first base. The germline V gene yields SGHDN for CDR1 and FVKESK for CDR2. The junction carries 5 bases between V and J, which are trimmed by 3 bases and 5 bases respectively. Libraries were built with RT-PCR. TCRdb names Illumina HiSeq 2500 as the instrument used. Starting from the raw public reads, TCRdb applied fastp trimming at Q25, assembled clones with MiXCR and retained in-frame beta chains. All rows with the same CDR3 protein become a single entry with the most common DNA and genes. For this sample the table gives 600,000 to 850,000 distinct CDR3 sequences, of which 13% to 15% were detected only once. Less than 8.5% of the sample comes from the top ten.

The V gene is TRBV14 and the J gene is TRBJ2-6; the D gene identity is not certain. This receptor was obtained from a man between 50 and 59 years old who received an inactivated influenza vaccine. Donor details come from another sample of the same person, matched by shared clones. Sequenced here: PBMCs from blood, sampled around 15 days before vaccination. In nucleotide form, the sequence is TGTGCCAGCAGCCACCGGAGGGCCAACGTCCTGACTTTC. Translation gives CASSHRRANVLTF.